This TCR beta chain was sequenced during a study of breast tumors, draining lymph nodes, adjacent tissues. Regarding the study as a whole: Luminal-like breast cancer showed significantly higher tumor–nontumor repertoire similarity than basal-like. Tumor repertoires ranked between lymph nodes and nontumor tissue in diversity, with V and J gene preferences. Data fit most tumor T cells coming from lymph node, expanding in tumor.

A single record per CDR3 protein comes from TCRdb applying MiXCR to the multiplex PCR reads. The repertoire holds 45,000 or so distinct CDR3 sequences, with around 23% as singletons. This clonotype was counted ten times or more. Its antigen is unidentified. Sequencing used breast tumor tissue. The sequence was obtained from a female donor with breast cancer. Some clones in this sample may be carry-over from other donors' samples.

The DNA of the CDR3 is TGTGCCAGCAGTTATACCAGAAATAGCAATCAGCCCCAGCATTTT. This codes for CASSYTRNSNQPQHF. The V gene is TRBV6-5, the J gene TRBJ1-5; no firm D call. V dropped 3 bases and J dropped 0 bases, with 9 bases sitting between them. Per germline, CDR1 MNHEY and CDR2 SVGAGI. The CDR3 length is 15 residues.